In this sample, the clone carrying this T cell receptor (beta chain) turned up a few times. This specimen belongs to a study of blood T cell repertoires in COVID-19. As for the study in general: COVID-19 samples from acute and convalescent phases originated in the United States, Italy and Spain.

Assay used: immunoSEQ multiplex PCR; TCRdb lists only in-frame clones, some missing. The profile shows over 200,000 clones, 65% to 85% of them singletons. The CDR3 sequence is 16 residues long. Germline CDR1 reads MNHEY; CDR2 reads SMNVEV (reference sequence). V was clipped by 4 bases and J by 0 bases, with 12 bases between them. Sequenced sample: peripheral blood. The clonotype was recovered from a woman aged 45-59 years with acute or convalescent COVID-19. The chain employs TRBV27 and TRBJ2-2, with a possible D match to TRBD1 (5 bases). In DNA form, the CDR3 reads TGTGCCAGCAGTTCTGGACATTCCTCGAACACCGGGGAGCTGTTTTTT. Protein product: CASSSGHSSNTGELFF.